This TCR beta chain stems from a study of beta chain features in type 1 diabetes. Trimming took off 0 bases at V and 2 bases at J, with 8 bases between the two ends. Germline CDR1 and CDR2: ENHRY and SYGVKD. The CDR3 extends over 15 amino acids. Each sorted fraction was over 95% pure. Findings and limits, study-wide: People with Type 1 diabetes carried modestly yet significantly shorter TCRB CDR3s in all four CD4+ subsets. Whether HLA type influences TCRB rearrangement remained unresolved here.

The isolated RNA, all of it, was reverse transcribed, so expressed TCRB transcripts were what got sequenced. Generated by immunoSEQ multiplex PCR, the TCRdb table keeps only in-frame clones and is missing some. The sample has fewer than 300,000 clones; about 20% are singletons. This clone was detected a few times. No antigen is known for it. Other DNA sequences in this specimen translate into the identical CDR3. This receptor was obtained from a woman in her 40s with type 1 diabetes. Source material: naive CD4+ T cells from blood. The chain couples TRBV10-3 to TRBJ1-5, with a tentative D call TRBD1 (6 bases). The CDR3 loop is CAISESTGRNQPQHF. The CDR3 bases are TGTGCCATCAGTGAGTCAACAGGGCGCAATCAGCCCCAGCATTTT.